The rows below give T cell receptor beta chains drawn from one sample of a study of Ad26.COV2.S vaccination and SARS-CoV-2 variants. Only in-frame clones appear in the TCRdb table, and some are missing; sequencing was by immunoSEQ multiplex PCR. The sample lists under 150,000 clones, approximately 90% occurring once. The sequenced sample was peripheral blood, obtained after recovery from COVID-19. The receptors were gathered from a human donor who had recovered from COVID-19. CDR3s include the opening cysteine and the closing phenylalanine or tryptophan. The D gene is left open where the match is weak. A row's size may be missing; if present it is once, few, many or a size class.

d_call: -; v_call: TRBV12-3/TRBV12-4; clone_size: -; j_call: TRBJ2-7; cdr3_aa: CASKPGNSYEQYF; cdr3_nt: TGTGCCAGCAAGCCAGGGAACTCCTACGAGCAGTACTTC
d_call: -; v_call: TRBV2; clone_size: -; j_call: TRBJ2-5; cdr3_aa: CASSLKGNRPETQYF; cdr3_nt: TGTGCCAGCAGCCTCAAGGGGAACAGGCCTGAGACCCAGTACTTC
d_call: -; v_call: TRBV11-2; clone_size: once; j_call: TRBJ2-3; cdr3_aa: CASSLEGATSTDTQYF; cdr3_nt: TGTGCCAGCAGCTTAGAAGGTGCCACCTCCACAGATACGCAGTATTTT
d_call: -; v_call: TRBV21-1; clone_size: -; j_call: TRBJ2-1; cdr3_aa: CATTPRGYYNEQFF; cdr3_nt: TGTGCCACTACACCCAGGGGCTACTACAATGAGCAGTTCTTC
d_call: -; v_call: TRBV7-9; clone_size: -; j_call: TRBJ1-1; cdr3_aa: CASSFVNTEAFF; cdr3_nt: TGTGCCAGCAGCTTCGTGAACACTGAAGCTTTCTTT
d_call: -; v_call: TRBV9; clone_size: -; j_call: TRBJ2-3; cdr3_aa: CASSESIAASTDTQYF; cdr3_nt: TGTGCCAGCAGCGAGAGCATAGCGGCTAGCACAGATACGCAGTATTTT
d_call: TRBD1; v_call: TRBV7-8; clone_size: -; j_call: TRBJ2-4; cdr3_aa: CASSVTGGNNIQYF; cdr3_nt: TGTGCCAGCAGCGTGACAGGGGGTAATAACATTCAGTACTTC
d_call: TRBD1; v_call: TRBV4-3; clone_size: -; j_call: TRBJ1-4; cdr3_aa: CASSQDPTGSFGNEKLFF; cdr3_nt: TGCGCCAGCAGCCAAGACCCGACAGGGTCTTTTGGTAATGAAAAACTGTTTTTT
d_call: -; v_call: TRBV6-6; clone_size: -; j_call: TRBJ1-6; cdr3_aa: CASSEGSSPLHF; cdr3_nt: TGTGCCAGCAGCGAGGGGAGTTCACCCCTCCACTTT
d_call: -; v_call: TRBV7-9; clone_size: -; j_call: TRBJ1-4; cdr3_aa: CASRGGVSPNEKLFF; cdr3_nt: TGTGCCAGCAGGGGGGGGGTCAGCCCAAATGAAAAACTGTTTTTT
d_call: -; v_call: TRBV12-3/TRBV12-4; clone_size: -; j_call: TRBJ2-7; cdr3_aa: CASSLFYEQYF; cdr3_nt: TGTGCCAGCAGTTTATTCTACGAGCAGTACTTC
d_call: -; v_call: TRBV27; clone_size: -; j_call: TRBJ2-1; cdr3_aa: CASSSGNEQFF; cdr3_nt: TGTGCCAGCAGTTCCGGTAATGAGCAGTTCTTC
d_call: TRBD2; v_call: TRBV30; clone_size: -; j_call: TRBJ2-1; cdr3_aa: CAGGVGIAGAHSYNEQFF; cdr3_nt: TGTGCCGGAGGCGTAGGGATAGCGGGGGCCCACTCCTACAATGAGCAGTTCTTC
d_call: TRBD2; v_call: TRBV4-3; clone_size: -; j_call: TRBJ2-3; cdr3_aa: CASSQDSGFSDTQYF; cdr3_nt: TGCGCCAGCAGCCAAGATAGCGGGTTCTCAGATACGCAGTATTTT
d_call: -; v_call: TRBV2; clone_size: -; j_call: TRBJ2-2; cdr3_aa: CASRGSIDTGELFF; cdr3_nt: TGTGCCAGCAGGGGGTCTATCGACACCGGGGAGCTGTTTTTT
d_call: -; v_call: TRBV27; clone_size: -; j_call: TRBJ2-1; cdr3_aa: CATFHDNEQFF; cdr3_nt: TGTGCCACCTTTCATGACAATGAGCAGTTCTTC
d_call: -; v_call: TRBV12-3/TRBV12-4; clone_size: -; j_call: TRBJ1-1; cdr3_aa: CASSLAAIEAFF; cdr3_nt: TGTGCCAGCAGTTTAGCGGCCATTGAAGCTTTCTTT
d_call: -; v_call: TRBV28; clone_size: -; j_call: TRBJ2-7; cdr3_aa: CASSSTLIYEQYF; cdr3_nt: TGTGCCAGCAGTTCCACCCTTATATACGAGCAGTACTTC
d_call: -; v_call: TRBV7-2; clone_size: -; j_call: TRBJ2-1; cdr3_aa: CASSSFYNEQFF; cdr3_nt: TGTGCCAGCAGCTCCTTTTACAATGAGCAGTTCTTC
d_call: -; v_call: TRBV28; clone_size: -; j_call: TRBJ1-1; cdr3_aa: CASSLGRTNTEAFF; cdr3_nt: TGTGCCAGCAGTTTGGGACGGACGAACACTGAAGCTTTCTTT
d_call: -; v_call: TRBV7-2; clone_size: -; j_call: TRBJ2-3; cdr3_aa: CASSFSGETDTQYF; cdr3_nt: TGTGCCAGCAGCTTCTCGGGGGAAACAGATACGCAGTATTTT
d_call: TRBD1; v_call: TRBV27; clone_size: -; j_call: TRBJ1-2; cdr3_aa: CASTPTGAMNYGYTF; cdr3_nt: TGTGCCAGCACCCCCACAGGGGCGATGAACTATGGCTACACCTTC
d_call: -; v_call: TRBV4-3; clone_size: -; j_call: TRBJ2-7; cdr3_aa: CASSQESEDTTQQYF; cdr3_nt: TGCGCCAGCAGCCAAGAGTCGGAGGACACTACCCAGCAGTACTTC
d_call: TRBD1; v_call: TRBV13; clone_size: -; j_call: TRBJ2-1; cdr3_aa: CASSPWDRARNEQFF; cdr3_nt: TGTGCCAGCAGCCCCTGGGACAGGGCTAGGAATGAGCAGTTCTTC
d_call: TRBD1; v_call: TRBV27; clone_size: -; j_call: TRBJ1-1; cdr3_aa: CASSLGQGAQTEAFF; cdr3_nt: TGTGCCAGCAGTTTGGGACAGGGGGCGCAGACTGAAGCTTTCTTT
d_call: -; v_call: TRBV19; clone_size: once; j_call: TRBJ1-2; cdr3_aa: CASSRINYGYTF; cdr3_nt: TGTGCCAGTAGTCGGATTAACTATGGCTACACCTTC
d_call: -; v_call: TRBV19; clone_size: once; j_call: TRBJ1-2; cdr3_aa: CASSTLGANLPNYGYTF; cdr3_nt: TGTGCCAGTAGTACATTGGGGGCCAATCTTCCTAACTATGGCTACACCTTC
d_call: -; v_call: TRBV28; clone_size: -; j_call: TRBJ1-2; cdr3_aa: CASSLISRPIYGYTF; cdr3_nt: TGTGCCAGCAGTTTGATCAGCCGCCCTATCTATGGCTACACCTTC
d_call: -; v_call: TRBV27; clone_size: -; j_call: TRBJ2-7; cdr3_aa: CASSLYVTGTHEQYF; cdr3_nt: TGTGCCAGCAGTTTATACGTGACAGGGACTCACGAGCAGTACTTC
d_call: -; v_call: TRBV5-6; clone_size: -; j_call: TRBJ1-1; cdr3_aa: CASSAWDLRTEAFF; cdr3_nt: TGTGCCAGCAGCGCTTGGGACCTGAGGACTGAAGCTTTCTTT
d_call: -; v_call: TRBV6-5; clone_size: -; j_call: TRBJ1-1; cdr3_aa: CASSYMGADTEAFF; cdr3_nt: TGTGCCAGCAGTTACATGGGGGCGGACACTGAAGCTTTCTTT
d_call: TRBD1; v_call: TRBV15; clone_size: -; j_call: TRBJ2-7; cdr3_aa: CATSFGTGTYEQYF; cdr3_nt: TGTGCCACCTCTTTCGGGACAGGGACATACGAGCAGTACTTC
d_call: TRBD1; v_call: TRBV6-6; clone_size: few; j_call: TRBJ1-2; cdr3_aa: CASGTGVNGYTF; cdr3_nt: TGTGCCAGCGGGACAGGGGTAAATGGCTACACCTTC
d_call: -; v_call: TRBV2; clone_size: -; j_call: TRBJ2-1; cdr3_aa: CASRGGSSYNEQFF; cdr3_nt: TGTGCCAGCAGGGGGGGAAGCTCCTACAATGAGCAGTTCTTC
d_call: -; v_call: TRBV28; clone_size: -; j_call: TRBJ1-6; cdr3_aa: CASINRPHYNSPLHF; cdr3_nt: TGTGCCAGCATAAACCGGCCACACTATAATTCACCCCTCCACTTT
d_call: -; v_call: TRBV19; clone_size: -; j_call: TRBJ1-3; cdr3_aa: CASNTGYSGNTIYF; cdr3_nt: TGTGCCAGTAATACGGGCTACTCTGGAAACACCATATATTTT
d_call: -; v_call: TRBV25-1; clone_size: -; j_call: TRBJ2-5; cdr3_aa: CASSDGPAGAAKETQYF; cdr3_nt: TGTGCCAGCAGTGATGGGCCAGCAGGGGCTGCTAAAGAGACCCAGTACTTC
d_call: TRBD2; v_call: TRBV10-1; clone_size: -; j_call: TRBJ2-1; cdr3_aa: CASGPTAGGPHEQFF; cdr3_nt: TGCGCCAGCGGCCCGACAGCGGGGGGCCCCCATGAGCAGTTCTTC
d_call: -; v_call: TRBV11-2; clone_size: -; j_call: TRBJ2-1; cdr3_aa: CASSSDFLRQYRYNEQFF; cdr3_nt: TGTGCCAGCAGCTCCGACTTCCTCCGACAGTACCGCTACAATGAGCAGTTCTTC
d_call: TRBD2; v_call: TRBV9; clone_size: few; j_call: TRBJ2-5; cdr3_aa: CASSVATSGGEETQYF; cdr3_nt: TGTGCCAGCAGCGTAGCTACTAGCGGGGGGGAAGAGACCCAGTACTTC
d_call: -; v_call: TRBV30; clone_size: -; j_call: TRBJ1-3; cdr3_aa: CAWSVLSAGFSGNTIYF; cdr3_nt: TGTGCCTGGAGTGTACTAAGTGCGGGCTTCTCTGGAAACACCATATATTTT
d_call: -; v_call: TRBV14; clone_size: -; j_call: TRBJ2-7; cdr3_aa: CASSQDGTLYEQYF; cdr3_nt: TGTGCCAGCAGCCAAGACGGGACCCTATACGAGCAGTACTTC
d_call: -; v_call: TRBV6-6; clone_size: -; j_call: TRBJ1-5; cdr3_aa: CASQLRGQPQHF; cdr3_nt: TGTGCCAGCCAACTTCGGGGACAGCCCCAGCATTTT
d_call: TRBD1; v_call: TRBV6-6; clone_size: -; j_call: TRBJ2-3; cdr3_aa: CASSWGQGTDTQYF; cdr3_nt: TGTGCCAGCAGTTGGGGACAGGGCACAGATACGCAGTATTTT
d_call: -; v_call: TRBV28; clone_size: -; j_call: TRBJ1-6; cdr3_aa: CASSWMVVNSPLHF; cdr3_nt: TGTGCCAGCAGTTGGATGGTTGTTAATTCACCCCTCCACTTT
d_call: -; v_call: TRBV2; clone_size: -; j_call: TRBJ2-7; cdr3_aa: CASSEGPLPSYEQYF; cdr3_nt: TGTGCCAGCAGTGAAGGTCCTCTCCCCTCGTACGAGCAGTACTTC
d_call: TRBD1; v_call: TRBV29-1; clone_size: once; j_call: TRBJ2-7; cdr3_aa: CSVDGTGPLEQYF; cdr3_nt: TGCAGCGTTGATGGGACAGGACCTTTGGAGCAGTACTTC
d_call: TRBD2; v_call: TRBV7-2; clone_size: -; j_call: TRBJ2-2; cdr3_aa: CASSSRLAKNTGELFF; cdr3_nt: TGTGCCAGCAGCTCGAGACTAGCGAAGAACACCGGGGAGCTGTTTTTT
d_call: TRBD1; v_call: TRBV28; clone_size: once; j_call: TRBJ1-2; cdr3_aa: CASSLRQGNYGYTF; cdr3_nt: TGTGCCAGCAGTTTAAGACAGGGTAACTATGGCTACACCTTC
d_call: -; v_call: TRBV6-6; clone_size: -; j_call: TRBJ1-1; cdr3_aa: CASGGSWTEAFF; cdr3_nt: TGTGCCAGCGGGGGAAGCTGGACTGAAGCTTTCTTT
d_call: -; v_call: TRBV10-1; clone_size: -; j_call: TRBJ1-1; cdr3_aa: CASSAAINTEAFF; cdr3_nt: TGCGCCAGCAGTGCGGCGATCAACACTGAAGCTTTCTTT
d_call: -; v_call: TRBV3-1/TRBV3-2; clone_size: -; j_call: TRBJ1-1; cdr3_aa: CASSLGGRLDAEAFF; cdr3_nt: TGTGCCAGCAGCCTAGGCGGCAGACTCGATGCTGAAGCTTTCTTT
d_call: -; v_call: TRBV6-5; clone_size: -; j_call: TRBJ1-1; cdr3_aa: CASNVDIRRDTEAFF; cdr3_nt: TGTGCCAGCAATGTGGACATTCGGCGGGACACTGAAGCTTTCTTT